This paragraph reports one T cell receptor beta chain. Its antigen remains unknown. V lost 4 bases and J lost 6; bases outside the gene matches: 6. The CDR3 is made up of 14 amino acids. Looked up from germline, CDR1 is ENHRY and CDR2 is SYGVKD. Here immunoSEQ multiplex PCR was the method, and the copy in TCRdb shows in-frame clones only, minus some. The repertoire holds more than 50,000 clones, roughly 90% seen once, with over 2% in the top ten. The data belong to a study of cytomegalovirus exposure and HLA in healthy donors. Study-level information: The 90 to 150 validation repertoires used a platform that matched the one used for the approximately 690 first-cohort repertoires, as a later analysis reported. Findings of the study overall: The study put 150 to 200 TCR beta chains on its list as cytomegalovirus-associated. Reports described diagnosis of cytomegalovirus status by the classifier as highly specific and sensitive. The CMV antigen specificity of a few CMV-associated chains was confirmed through in vitro analysis.

The source material was PBMCs. This sequence joins TRBV10-3 and TRBJ1-2, with 9 bases that match TRBD1. This receptor was obtained from a woman aged 25-40 years in good health and CMV-seronegative. In DNA form, the CDR3 reads TGTGCCATCAGTGCCACGGACAGGGGCGATGGCTACACCTTC. This translates into CAISATDRGDGYTF.